This TCR beta chain emerged from a study of OX40 agonist ivuxolimab in advanced cancers. Some clones are missing from TCRdb's copy, which holds only in-frame ones; the method was immunoSEQ multiplex PCR. Of under 35,000 clones in the sample, 84% were seen once. The J segment lost 5 bases and the V segment lost 0 bases, leaving 5 bases of the junction unmatched. The CDR3 contains 15 residues. Germline V CDR1 and CDR2: SGDLS, YYNGEE. This clonotype was obtained from an adult with an advanced solid tumor such as melanoma, head and neck, liver or kidney cancer. The V gene is TRBV9, the J gene TRBJ2-5, with 9 bases identical to TRBD2. Here the sequenced sample was CD4+ or CD8+ T cells sorted from blood, taken in a trial of the OX40 agonist ivuxolimab. CDR3: CASSVGGTSPETQYF. The CDR3 DNA reads as TGTGCCAGCAGCGTAGGTGGGACTAGCCCGGAGACCCAGTACTTC.